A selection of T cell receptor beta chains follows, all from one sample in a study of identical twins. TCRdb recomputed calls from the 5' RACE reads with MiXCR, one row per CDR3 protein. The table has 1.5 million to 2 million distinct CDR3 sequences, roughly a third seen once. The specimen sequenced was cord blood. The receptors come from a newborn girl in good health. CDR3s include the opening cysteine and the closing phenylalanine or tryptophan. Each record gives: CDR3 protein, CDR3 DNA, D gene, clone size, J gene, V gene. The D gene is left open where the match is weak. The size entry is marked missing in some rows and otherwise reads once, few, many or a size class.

CDR3 protein: CASRVAGNQPQHF
CDR3 DNA: TGTGCCAGCAGAGTAGCGGGCAATCAGCCCCAGCATTTT
D gene: NA
clone size: NA
J gene: TRBJ1-5
V gene: TRBV12-3/TRBV12-4

CDR3 protein: CVSQTTDTQYF
CDR3 DNA: TGTGTCAGCCAGACCACAGATACGCAGTATTTT
D gene: NA
clone size: few
J gene: TRBJ2-3
V gene: TRBV27

CDR3 protein: CASSLGDRDGSPLYF
CDR3 DNA: TGTGCCAGCAGCTTAGGGGACAGGGACGGATCACCCCTCTACTTT
D gene: TRBD1
clone size: NA
J gene: TRBJ1-6
V gene: TRBV7-9

CDR3 protein: CASSAGTSATNEKLFF
CDR3 DNA: TGTGCCAGCAGCGCCGGGACATCTGCAACTAATGAAAAACTGTTTTTT
D gene: NA
clone size: few
J gene: TRBJ1-4
V gene: TRBV9

CDR3 protein: CASSARLDPSYNEQFF
CDR3 DNA: TGTGCCAGCAGCGCCCGACTAGACCCCTCCTACAATGAGCAGTTCTTC
D gene: NA
clone size: few
J gene: TRBJ2-1
V gene: TRBV9

CDR3 protein: CASSNPASEQYF
CDR3 DNA: TGTGCCAGCAGTAACCCGGCATCTGAGCAGTACTTC
D gene: NA
clone size: NA
J gene: TRBJ2-5
V gene: TRBV27

CDR3 protein: CASSFFPGSRNEQFF
CDR3 DNA: TGTGCCAGCAGCTTTTTTCCAGGGTCGAGAAATGAGCAGTTCTTC
D gene: NA
clone size: few
J gene: TRBJ2-1
V gene: TRBV5-6

CDR3 protein: CASSEDRTYYGYTF
CDR3 DNA: TGTGCCAGCAGTGAAGACAGGACCTACTATGGCTACACCTTC
D gene: NA
clone size: few
J gene: TRBJ1-2
V gene: TRBV6-1

CDR3 protein: CASSSGRGWEKLFF
CDR3 DNA: TGTGCCAGCAGCTCGGGCCGGGGATGGGAAAAACTGTTTTTT
D gene: NA
clone size: few
J gene: TRBJ1-4
V gene: TRBV7-9

CDR3 protein: CASSYWGSGANVLTF
CDR3 DNA: TGTGCCAGCAGTTACTGGGGCTCTGGGGCCAACGTCCTGACTTTC
D gene: NA
clone size: NA
J gene: TRBJ2-6
V gene: TRBV6-2/TRBV6-3

CDR3 protein: CAISESSDRGITGELFF
CDR3 DNA: TGTGCCATCAGTGAGTCCTCGGACAGGGGTATCACCGGGGAGCTGTTTTTT
D gene: TRBD1
clone size: NA
J gene: TRBJ2-2
V gene: TRBV10-3

CDR3 protein: CSVIGDNEQFF
CDR3 DNA: TGCAGCGTGATCGGGGACAATGAGCAGTTCTTC
D gene: NA
clone size: many
J gene: TRBJ2-1
V gene: TRBV29-1

CDR3 protein: CASILTGTSAYNEQFF
CDR3 DNA: TGTGCCAGCATTTTAACCGGGACTAGCGCCTACAATGAGCAGTTCTTC
D gene: TRBD2
clone size: NA
J gene: TRBJ2-1
V gene: TRBV6-5

CDR3 protein: CASSQDISLTYGYTF
CDR3 DNA: TGTGCCAGCAGCCAAGATATTAGTCTCACCTATGGCTACACCTTC
D gene: NA
clone size: NA
J gene: TRBJ1-2
V gene: TRBV3-1

CDR3 protein: CASSSSGFGTDTQYF
CDR3 DNA: TGTGCCAGCAGCTCTAGCGGGTTTGGCACAGATACGCAGTATTTT
D gene: TRBD2
clone size: many
J gene: TRBJ2-3
V gene: TRBV7-2

CDR3 protein: CASSHRRTGPTHEQYF
CDR3 DNA: TGTGCCAGCAGCCATAGGAGGACAGGGCCTACGCACGAGCAGTACTTC
D gene: TRBD1
clone size: few
J gene: TRBJ2-7
V gene: TRBV6-6

CDR3 protein: CASSSRSGATGTDTQYF
CDR3 DNA: TGTGCCAGCAGCTCCCGATCAGGGGCAACGGGCACAGATACGCAGTATTTT
D gene: NA
clone size: few
J gene: TRBJ2-3
V gene: TRBV11-2

CDR3 protein: CATSRGEGYTF
CDR3 DNA: TGTGCCACCAGCCGAGGGGAGGGCTACACCTTC
D gene: NA
clone size: once
J gene: TRBJ1-2
V gene: TRBV15

CDR3 protein: CASSLGGLTYNEQFF
CDR3 DNA: TGTGCCAGCAGTTTAGGGGGACTAACTTACAATGAGCAGTTCTTC
D gene: NA
clone size: many
J gene: TRBJ2-1
V gene: TRBV5-1

CDR3 protein: CASSARALLSYEQYF
CDR3 DNA: TGTGCCAGCAGTGCCAGGGCGCTCCTCTCGTACGAGCAGTACTTC
D gene: NA
clone size: few
J gene: TRBJ2-7
V gene: TRBV6-1

CDR3 protein: CSARDSGRVDTQYF
CDR3 DNA: TGCAGTGCTAGAGATTCCGGGCGTGTAGATACGCAGTATTTT
D gene: NA
clone size: NA
J gene: TRBJ2-3
V gene: TRBV20-1

CDR3 protein: CAWSAGGGQTYNEQFF
CDR3 DNA: TGTGCCTGGAGTGCGGGTGGCGGACAGACCTACAATGAGCAGTTCTTC
D gene: NA
clone size: NA
J gene: TRBJ2-1
V gene: TRBV30

CDR3 protein: CASSDRELSTDTQYF
CDR3 DNA: TGTGCCAGCAGTGACCGGGAGCTAAGCACAGATACGCAGTATTTT
D gene: NA
clone size: few
J gene: TRBJ2-3
V gene: TRBV2

CDR3 protein: CASSSYGGQRDTQYF
CDR3 DNA: TGTGCCAGCAGTTCCTACGGCGGACAAAGGGATACGCAGTATTTT
D gene: NA
clone size: few
J gene: TRBJ2-3
V gene: TRBV28

CDR3 protein: CASGRQSTDTQYF
CDR3 DNA: TGTGCCAGCGGGAGACAAAGCACAGATACGCAGTATTTT
D gene: NA
clone size: NA
J gene: TRBJ2-3
V gene: TRBV7-2

CDR3 protein: CATSDLRSGASYNEQFF
CDR3 DNA: TGTGCCACCAGTGACCTACGATCGGGAGCATCCTACAATGAGCAGTTCTTC
D gene: NA
clone size: few
J gene: TRBJ2-1
V gene: TRBV24-1

CDR3 protein: CASSPSGAVTATNEKLFF
CDR3 DNA: TGTGCCAGCTCACCGTCGGGCGCGGTCACAGCAACTAATGAAAAACTGTTTTTT
D gene: NA
clone size: NA
J gene: TRBJ1-4
V gene: TRBV18

CDR3 protein: CSAKGRDNQPQHF
CDR3 DNA: TGCAGTGCTAAAGGACGGGATAATCAGCCCCAGCATTTT
D gene: NA
clone size: NA
J gene: TRBJ1-5
V gene: TRBV20-1

CDR3 protein: CASSPGQDNSPLHF
CDR3 DNA: TGTGCCAGCAGCCCCGGACAGGATAATTCACCCCTCCACTTT
D gene: TRBD1
clone size: NA
J gene: TRBJ1-6
V gene: TRBV5-6

CDR3 protein: CSASVLTTNEKLFF
CDR3 DNA: TGCAGTGCTAGTGTCTTGACAACTAATGAAAAACTGTTTTTT
D gene: NA
clone size: few
J gene: TRBJ1-4
V gene: TRBV20-1

CDR3 protein: CSASRSPGAHYEQYF
CDR3 DNA: TGCAGTGCTAGTCGCAGTCCCGGGGCCCACTACGAGCAGTACTTC
D gene: NA
clone size: NA
J gene: TRBJ2-7
V gene: TRBV20-1

CDR3 protein: CASGTGSLMNTEAFF
CDR3 DNA: TGTGCCAGCGGGACAGGCTCCCTGATGAACACTGAAGCTTTCTTT
D gene: NA
clone size: NA
J gene: TRBJ1-1
V gene: TRBV21-1

CDR3 protein: CSVGDITDTQYF
CDR3 DNA: TGCAGCGTAGGAGACATCACAGATACGCAGTATTTT
D gene: NA
clone size: few
J gene: TRBJ2-3
V gene: TRBV29-1

CDR3 protein: CASSLGMVDGYTF
CDR3 DNA: TGTGCCAGCAGCTTAGGGATGGTGGATGGCTACACCTTC
D gene: NA
clone size: few
J gene: TRBJ1-2
V gene: TRBV7-9

CDR3 protein: CSVEAGGRVNGYTF
CDR3 DNA: TGCAGCGTTGAAGCGGGGGGCAGGGTAAATGGCTACACCTTC
D gene: NA
clone size: NA
J gene: TRBJ1-2
V gene: TRBV29-1

CDR3 protein: CSARAGDYEQYF
CDR3 DNA: TGCAGTGCTAGAGCCGGCGACTACGAGCAGTACTTC
D gene: NA
clone size: few
J gene: TRBJ2-7
V gene: TRBV20-1

CDR3 protein: CVSSFTPNYGYTF
CDR3 DNA: TGTGTCAGCAGTTTTACGCCTAACTATGGCTACACCTTC
D gene: NA
clone size: NA
J gene: TRBJ1-2
V gene: TRBV6-2/TRBV6-3

CDR3 protein: CASSQGTGSNTF
CDR3 DNA: TGTGCCAGCAGCCAGGGGACAGGGTCTAACACCTTC
D gene: TRBD1
clone size: few
J gene: TRBJ1-2
V gene: TRBV4-2

CDR3 protein: CSARDHPGPNSPLHF
CDR3 DNA: TGCAGTGCTAGAGATCATCCGGGGCCCAATTCACCCCTCCACTTT
D gene: NA
clone size: few
J gene: TRBJ1-6
V gene: TRBV20-1

CDR3 protein: CRAKGGPYEQYF
CDR3 DNA: TGCAGGGCTAAGGGAGGGCCCTACGAGCAGTACTTC
D gene: TRBD2
clone size: NA
J gene: TRBJ2-7
V gene: TRBV20-1

CDR3 protein: CASSVLDRDGYTF
CDR3 DNA: TGTGCCAGCAGCGTCCTGGACAGGGATGGCTACACCTTC
D gene: TRBD1
clone size: NA
J gene: TRBJ1-2
V gene: TRBV3-1

CDR3 protein: CASSLEGLMNTEAFF
CDR3 DNA: TGCGCCAGCAGCTTGGAAGGTTTGATGAACACTGAAGCTTTCTTT
D gene: NA
clone size: many
J gene: TRBJ1-1
V gene: TRBV5-1

CDR3 protein: CASSSTSGGEGDTQYF
CDR3 DNA: TGTGCCAGCAGTTCGACTAGCGGGGGGGAGGGGGATACGCAGTATTTT
D gene: TRBD2
clone size: NA
J gene: TRBJ2-3
V gene: TRBV2

CDR3 protein: CASSYANDLYEQFF
CDR3 DNA: TGTGCCAGCAGTTACGCCAATGACCTCTACGAGCAGTTCTTC
D gene: NA
clone size: NA
J gene: TRBJ2-1
V gene: TRBV6-5

CDR3 protein: CASSPLGGGPDTQYF
CDR3 DNA: TGTGCCAGCAGCCCCCTAGGGGGGGGACCAGATACGCAGTATTTT
D gene: NA
clone size: NA
J gene: TRBJ2-3
V gene: TRBV14

CDR3 protein: CASSRLAGVKNIQYF
CDR3 DNA: TGTGCCAGCAGCCGACTAGCGGGTGTCAAAAACATTCAGTACTTC
D gene: TRBD2
clone size: many
J gene: TRBJ2-4
V gene: TRBV12-3/TRBV12-4

CDR3 protein: CASSVRPGQRDEKLFF
CDR3 DNA: TGTGCCAGCAGCGTCCGACCGGGACAGAGGGATGAAAAACTGTTTTTT
D gene: TRBD1
clone size: NA
J gene: TRBJ1-4
V gene: TRBV4-2

CDR3 protein: CSVEGETGEQYF
CDR3 DNA: TGCAGCGTTGAAGGTGAGACAGGAGAGCAGTACTTC
D gene: NA
clone size: many
J gene: TRBJ2-7
V gene: TRBV29-1

CDR3 protein: CASSPTGPTDYGYTF
CDR3 DNA: TGTGCCAGCTCACCAACAGGGCCCACGGACTATGGCTACACCTTC
D gene: NA
clone size: NA
J gene: TRBJ1-2
V gene: TRBV18

CDR3 protein: CASSHTGGQNEQFF
CDR3 DNA: TGTGCCAGCAGCCACACAGGGGGCCAGAATGAGCAGTTCTTC
D gene: TRBD1
clone size: NA
J gene: TRBJ2-1
V gene: TRBV14

CDR3 protein: CASSEIREAYEQYF
CDR3 DNA: TGTGCCAGCAGCGAGATCAGGGAAGCCTACGAGCAGTACTTC
D gene: NA
clone size: NA
J gene: TRBJ2-7
V gene: TRBV6-1

CDR3 protein: CASSKGANEQFF
CDR3 DNA: TGTGCCAGCAGCAAAGGAGCCAATGAGCAGTTCTTC
D gene: NA
clone size: many
J gene: TRBJ2-1
V gene: TRBV21-1

CDR3 protein: CASSESPGAARESYSYNEQFF
CDR3 DNA: TGTGCCAGCAGTGAATCTCCCGGGGCTGCGAGGGAGTCCTACTCCTACAATGAGCAGTTCTTC
D gene: NA
clone size: NA
J gene: TRBJ2-1
V gene: TRBV25-1

CDR3 protein: CASSLGRLAGFEQYF
CDR3 DNA: TGTGCCAGCAGCCTTGGTAGGCTAGCGGGTTTCGAGCAGTACTTC
D gene: TRBD2
clone size: few
J gene: TRBJ2-7
V gene: TRBV7-2

CDR3 protein: CAIGLAGQNEQFF
CDR3 DNA: TGTGCCATCGGACTAGCGGGACAGAATGAGCAGTTCTTC
D gene: TRBD2
clone size: many
J gene: TRBJ2-1
V gene: TRBV10-3

CDR3 protein: CSARATSGLRTDTQYF
CDR3 DNA: TGCAGTGCTAGAGCTACTAGCGGGCTACGCACAGATACGCAGTATTTT
D gene: TRBD2
clone size: many
J gene: TRBJ2-3
V gene: TRBV20-1

CDR3 protein: CASSLFHSETQYF
CDR3 DNA: TGTGCCAGCAGTTTATTTCACAGCGAGACCCAGTACTTC
D gene: NA
clone size: few
J gene: TRBJ2-5
V gene: TRBV27

CDR3 protein: CATSDSYEQFF
CDR3 DNA: TGTGCCACCAGTGATTCTTACGAGCAGTTCTTC
D gene: NA
clone size: NA
J gene: TRBJ2-1
V gene: TRBV24-1

CDR3 protein: CSSSPGILNTEAFF
CDR3 DNA: TGTTCCAGCAGTCCCGGGATCTTGAACACTGAAGCTTTCTTT
D gene: NA
clone size: few
J gene: TRBJ1-1
V gene: TRBV12-3/TRBV12-4